These 18 T cell receptor beta chains were all obtained from the same sample, sequenced in a study of T cell responses to AZD1222 COVID-19 vaccine. Generated by immunoSEQ multiplex PCR, the TCRdb table keeps only in-frame clones and is missing some. The sample lists 150,000 to 200,000 clones, 92% seen once, with around 4% in the top ten. The source was peripheral blood, collected on day 0 of MenACWY control vaccination. These receptors came from an adult in good health.

The chain employs TRBV6-5 and TRBJ2-5; a possible D gene is TRBD1 (5 bases). V was trimmed by 6 bases and J by 2 bases, leaving 16 bases between them. Germline V gives CDR1 MNHEY, CDR2 SVGAGI. This CDR3 region has 15 residues. The CDR3 sequence: CASRISVNRQETQYF. CDR3 coding DNA: TGTGCCAGCAGAATTTCGGTAAACAGGCAAGAGACCCAGTACTTC.

This chain joins TRBV27 and TRBJ1-5, with D unclear. Trimming removed 0 bases from V and 9 bases from J, with 15 bases in between. The germline V gene has CDR1 MNHEY and CDR2 SMNVEV (reference sequence). The CDR3 contains 15 residues. The CDR3 loop reads CASSLSGSISAPQHF. In DNA form, the CDR3 reads TGTGCCAGCAGTTTATCGGGTAGCATCAGTGCGCCCCAGCATTTT.

The genes are TRBV27 and TRBJ1-1; 8 bases are a match to TRBD1. The V gene's germline CDR1 is MNHEY and CDR2 SMNVEV (reference sequence). Trimming cost V 5 bases and J 11 bases; bases outside gene matches: 7. The CDR3 sequence is 12 residues long. The CDR3 spells CASSLRQGKAFF. The CDR3 coding sequence is TGTGCCAGCAGTCTACGACAGGGGAAGGCTTTCTTT.

This chain joins TRBV20-1 and TRBJ2-5, with D maybe TRBD2 (5 bases). Germline V CDR1 and CDR2: DFQATT, SNEGSKA (reference sequence). The germline V and J ends were trimmed by 6 bases and 4 bases, with 9 bases remaining between them. This CDR3 is 11 amino acids long. The CDR3 coding sequence is TGCAGTGCCCCACGGGGAGAGACCCAGTACTTC. This sequence encodes CSAPRGETQYF.

CDR3 sequence (DNA): TGTGCCAGCAGCGCCGGGACAGGGGCCACCGGGGAGCTGTTTTTT. Protein sequence: CASSAGTGATGELFF. This sequence joins TRBV9 and TRBJ2-2; 10 positions match TRBD1. V dropped 3 bases and J dropped 4; count of bases not matched to a gene: 3. Germline lookup yields CDR1 SGDLS and CDR2 YYNGEE. The CDR3 totals 15 residues.

V and J are TRBV7-7 and TRBJ2-7, with D perhaps TRBD1 or TRBD2 (5 bases each). The germline gives CDR1 SSHAT, CDR2 FNYEAQ (reference sequence). The CDR3 is 15 amino acids. Trimming took 1 base from V and 3 from J, leaving 13 bases between them. CDR3 sequence: CASSLGTGTIYEQYF. CDR3 DNA sequence: TGTGCCAGCAGCTTAGGCACCGGGACGATCTACGAGCAGTACTTC.

V and J are TRBV19 and TRBJ2-5; TRBD1 might be the D (6 bases). The length of the CDR3 is 13 residues. Deletions cut 2 bases from V and 4 bases from J, with 8 bases between. Germline loops: CDR1 LNHDA, CDR2 SQIVND (reference sequence). CDR3 protein: CASSIQGLETQYF. In DNA form, the CDR3 reads TGTGCCAGTAGTATACAGGGGCTAGAGACCCAGTACTTC.

This rearrangement joins TRBV7-9 to TRBJ1-5; no clear D gene. The CDR3 is 15 amino acids. V was cut by 1 base and J by 3 bases, with 10 bases left in between. The germline gives CDR1 SEHNR, CDR2 FQNEAQ (reference sequence). The CDR3 here is CASSLGSTVNQPQHF. CDR3 in DNA: TGTGCCAGCAGCTTAGGTTCCACAGTCAATCAGCCCCAGCATTTT. The full variable domain, with the rest looked up from reference TRBV7-9 and TRBJ1-5, is DTGVSQNPRHKITKRGQNVTFRCDPISEHNRLYWYRQTLGQGPEFLTYFQNEAQLEKSRLLSDRFSAERPKGSFSTLEIQRTEQGDSAMYLCASSLGSTVNQPQHFGDGTRLSIL.

This chain connects TRBV27 to TRBJ2-1, with D tentatively TRBD2 (5 bases). The length of the CDR3 is 13 residues. Germline lookup yields CDR1 MNHEY and CDR2 SMNVEV (reference sequence). V gave up 6 bases and J gave up 8 bases, with 14 bases separating them. In DNA form, the CDR3 reads TGTGCCAGCAGACTAGTACGGCTCGATGAGCAGTTCTTC. It encodes CASRLVRLDEQFF.

There are a few counts of this clone. The chain uses TRBV7-3 and TRBJ2-6; the match to TRBD1 covers 8 bases. V lost 1 base, J lost 0 bases, and 2 bases stayed unmatched. This CDR3 contains 17 residues. Germline values: CDR1 SGHTA, CDR2 FQGTGA. The CDR3: CASSLRQGISGANVLTF. In DNA, the CDR3 is TGTGCCAGCAGCTTAAGACAGGGGATCTCTGGGGCCAACGTCCTGACTTTC.

The V call is TRBV29-1, the J call TRBJ1-2; D unresolved. The CDR3 runs to 13 residues. V lost 4 bases, J lost 3 bases, and 12 bases lay in between. Germline V lookup: CDR1 SQVTM, CDR2 ANQGSEA. CDR3 sequence (DNA): TGCAGCGTTGTTTCCGGGCAGGACTATGGCTACACCTTC. Residues: CSVVSGQDYGYTF.

The chain couples TRBV9 to TRBJ1-1; no definite D call. Germline V CDR1 and CDR2: SGDLS, YYNGEE. V lost 3 bases to trimming and J lost 0 bases, with 6 bases between them. This CDR3 region has 13 residues. CDR3 bases: TGTGCCAGCAGCGCCGTATTGAACACTGAAGCTTTCTTT. Amino acid sequence: CASSAVLNTEAFF.

This chain joins TRBV2 and TRBJ2-5; TRBD2 aligns across 11 bases. Germline V gene lookup returns CDR1 SNHLY and CDR2 FYNNEI. The CDR3 totals 17 residues. V gave up 4 bases and J gave up 3 bases; unmatched junction bases: 10. The CDR3 protein is CASSAPGRGLAEETQYF. DNA of the CDR3: TGTGCCAGCAGTGCCCCCGGTCGGGGACTAGCGGAAGAGACCCAGTACTTC.

The chain uses TRBV9 and TRBJ1-2, with 9 bases fitting TRBD1. Unmatched junction bases numbered 10, after V lost 0 bases and J lost 4 bases. There are 17 residues in the CDR3. Germline lookup yields CDR1 SGDLS and CDR2 YYNGEE. The CDR3 reads CASSVAKSTGGIYGYTF. As DNA, the CDR3 is TGTGCCAGCAGCGTAGCTAAATCGACAGGGGGTATCTATGGCTACACCTTC. The full variable domain, in which reference TRBV9 and TRBJ1-2 provide the parts outside the CDR3, is DSGVTQTPKHLITATGQRVTLRCSPRSGDLSVYWYQQSLDQGLQFLIQYYNGEERAKGNILERFSAQQFPDLHSELNLSSLELGDSALYFCASSVAKSTGGIYGYTFGSGTRLTVV.

The chain has TRBV5-6 and TRBJ2-7; the D gene is possibly TRBD2 (7 bases). The germline V gene encodes CDR1 SGHDT and CDR2 YYEEEE. Trimming left V 4 bases short and J 4 bases short, with 15 bases between. The CDR3 is 14 amino acids. The CDR3 region is CASSHSGGRYEQYF. CDR3 sequence (DNA): TGTGCCAGCAGCCATTCGGGGGGCCGGTACGAGCAGTACTTC.

This clone was observed a few times. The chain has TRBV5-1 and TRBJ2-5, with D unclear. Trimming pared 0 bases from V and 4 bases from J, leaving 10 bases between. The CDR3 runs 14 residues. The germline V gene has CDR1 SGHRS and CDR2 YFSETQ. Here the CDR3 DNA reads TGCGCCAGCAGCTTGGCCGGGTCGGGAGAGACCCAGTACTTC. Translating it yields CASSLAGSGETQYF.

The chain recombines TRBV4-2 with TRBJ1-1; D might be TRBD1 (6 bases). CDR1 is LGHNA, CDR2 YNFKEQ, per germline. V was clipped by 0 bases and J by 8 bases, with 13 bases between them. CDR3 size: 14 residues. The CDR3 region is CASSQDQRGDEAFF. CDR3 nucleotide sequence: TGTGCCAGCAGCCAAGATCAAAGGGGGGACGAAGCTTTCTTT.

The gene calls are TRBV3-1 (or the pseudogene TRBV3-2) and TRBJ2-3; no definite D call. The CDR3 spans 12 residues. Germline V gives CDR1 LGHDT, CDR2 YNNKEL (reference sequence). V was shortened by 1 base and J by 6 bases, with 5 bases between the two germline ends. The CDR3 sequence: CASSQVSDTQYF. The CDR3 DNA reads as TGTGCCAGCAGCCAAGTTTCGGATACGCAGTATTTT.